Listed here are 23 T cell receptor beta chains from one sample, sequenced in a study of T cell responses to AZD1222 COVID-19 vaccine. Some clones are missing from TCRdb's copy, which holds only in-frame ones; the method was immunoSEQ multiplex PCR. The repertoire holds hundreds of thousands of clones, with about 93% as singletons. Here the sequenced sample was peripheral blood, taken on day 0 of MenACWY control vaccination. Receptors were obtained from an adult in good health.

The chain recombines TRBV18 with TRBJ1-1, with 7 bases aligning to TRBD1. J was trimmed by 2 bases and V by 3 bases; bases with no gene match: 6. Germline lookup yields CDR1 KGHSH and CDR2 LQKENI. This CDR3 has 15 residues. CDR3 DNA: TGTGCCAGCTCACCGAGGACAGGACCAAACACTGAAGCTTTCTTT. Protein: CASSPRTGPNTEAFF.

This chain links TRBV28 with TRBJ1-5; no reliable D call. With 5 bases removed from V and 4 bases from J, the gap between germline ends came to 6 bases. The CDR3 extends over 12 amino acids. Germline assignment: CDR1 MDHEN and CDR2 SYDVKM. Written as DNA, the CDR3 is TGTGCCAGCAGTCGTGGTAATCAGCCCCAGCATTTT. It codes for CASSRGNQPQHF.

This chain joins TRBV7-9 and TRBJ1-1; D is uncertain. Germline V gives CDR1 SEHNR, CDR2 FQNEAQ (reference sequence). The CDR3 has 11 residues. V dropped 5 bases and J dropped 8 bases, with 9 bases sitting between them. This CDR3 is CASSLTSEAFF. In DNA form, the CDR3 reads TGTGCCAGCAGCCTGACGAGCGAAGCTTTCTTT.

This clone was observed a single time. This chain connects TRBV14 to TRBJ1-2, with D unclear. The CDR3 consists of 14 residues. In germline, CDR1 is SGHDN, CDR2 FVKESK. V lost 0 bases to trimming and J lost 4 bases, with 9 bases between them. CDR3 residues: CASSQEWRTYGYTF. Written as DNA, the CDR3 is TGTGCCAGCAGCCAAGAATGGCGGACCTATGGCTACACCTTC.

The rearrangement joins TRBV7-9 to TRBJ1-3, with D hard to call. Trimming shortened V by 5 bases and J by 0 bases, and 11 bases separated the two germline ends. CDR3 length: 15 residues. Germline CDR1 and CDR2: SEHNR and FQNEAQ (reference sequence). CDR3: CASSPDGASGNTIYF. CDR3 sequence (DNA): TGTGCCAGCAGCCCGGACGGAGCCTCTGGAAACACCATATATTTT.

The chain is built from TRBV7-9 and TRBJ1-4; no definite D call. Trimming took 5 bases from V and 0 from J, leaving 10 bases between them. Germline loops: CDR1 SEHNR, CDR2 FQNEAQ (reference sequence). The CDR3 is 15 residues long. The CDR3 loop is CASSPGGTTNEKLFF. The CDR3 bases are TGTGCCAGCAGCCCCGGAGGGACAACTAATGAAAAACTGTTTTTT. Complete variable domain (other parts from reference TRBV7-9 and TRBJ1-4): DTGVSQNPRHKITKRGQNVTFRCDPISEHNRLYWYRQTLGQGPEFLTYFQNEAQLEKSRLLSDRFSAERPKGSFSTLEIQRTEQGDSAMYLCASSPGGTTNEKLFFGSGTQLSVL.

The gene calls are TRBV2 and TRBJ1-1; D is possibly TRBD1 (5 bases). With 6 bases removed from V and 1 base from J, the gap between germline ends came to 15 bases. Per the germline V gene, CDR1 is SNHLY and CDR2 is FYNNEI. This CDR3 is 15 amino acids long. The CDR3 reads CASREDNRRNTEAFF. The CDR3 DNA is TGTGCCAGCAGGGAGGACAACAGGAGGAACACTGAAGCTTTCTTT.

The rearrangement joins TRBV30 to TRBJ1-2, with a possible D match to TRBD1 (6 bases). The CDR3 length is 15 residues. Per germline, CDR1 GTSNPN and CDR2 SVGIG (reference sequence). Trimming pared 5 bases from V and 6 bases from J, leaving 22 bases between. CDR3 amino acids: CAWLRPGTKIHGYTF. As DNA, the CDR3 is TGTGCCTGGCTCCGACCCGGGACAAAGATTCATGGCTACACCTTC.

The chain couples TRBV11-2 to TRBJ1-5, with D unresolved. Per germline, CDR1 SGHAT and CDR2 FQNNGV. Trimming removed 3 bases at V and 7 bases at J, with 10 bases between. The CDR3 loop spans 13 amino acids. The CDR3 nucleotides are TGTGCCAGCAGCTTTCTCAGTGGGCAGCCCCAGCATTTT. Protein: CASSFLSGQPQHF.

The chain recombines TRBV3-1 (or the pseudogene TRBV3-2) with TRBJ1-3, with TRBD1 as a possible D gene (5 bases). Germline V gene lookup returns CDR1 LGHDT and CDR2 YNNKEL (reference sequence). This CDR3 contains 16 residues. V lost 0 bases, J lost 2 bases, and 11 bases lay in between. In nucleotides, the CDR3 is TGTGCCAGCAGCCAAGATTCCAGGGTAACTGGAAACACCATATATTTT. Encoded protein: CASSQDSRVTGNTIYF.

V and J are TRBV3-1 (or the pseudogene TRBV3-2) and TRBJ1-2, with unresolved D. The V end was cut by 1 base, the J end by 4 bases, with 10 bases between. This CDR3 has 14 amino acids. Looked up from germline, CDR1 is LGHDT and CDR2 is YNNKEL (reference sequence). CDR3 bases: TGTGCCAGCAGCCAAGTCGCGGTCGGCTATGGCTACACCTTC. It is translated as CASSQVAVGYGYTF.

V usage is TRBV6-5 and J usage is TRBJ1-2, with 8 bases that match TRBD1. V shed 6 bases and J 6 bases; nucleotides not matched to a gene: 3. The CDR3 is 12 residues long. Germline V gene lookup returns CDR1 MNHEY and CDR2 SVGAGI. CDR3 protein: CASRKTGDGYTF. The CDR3 DNA follows: TGTGCCAGCAGGAAGACAGGGGATGGCTACACCTTC.

Here the CDR3 reads CAISDEDRTSVGLFF. The CDR3 DNA reads TGTGCCATCAGTGACGAGGACAGGACATCCGTAGGACTGTTTTTT. The chain links TRBV10-3 to TRBJ1-4, with 7 bases lining up with TRBD1. The germline V gene has CDR1 ENHRY and CDR2 SYGVKD. V was pared by 3 bases and J by 13 bases, with 14 bases of the junction left unmatched. The CDR3 consists of 15 residues.

The chain uses TRBV19 and TRBJ1-1; no clear D. From germline, CDR1 is LNHDA and CDR2 SQIVND (reference sequence). This CDR3 region has 11 residues. Trimming removed 9 bases at V and 12 bases at J, with 17 bases between. The CDR3 reads CARVASRVTFF. Written as DNA, the CDR3 is TGTGCCAGAGTAGCCTCCCGCGTGACTTTCTTT.

The J gene is TRBJ2-3, the V gene TRBV7-9, with 12 bases that match TRBD1. J was trimmed by 4 bases and V by 5 bases; bases with no gene match: 4. Germline V lookup: CDR1 SEHNR, CDR2 FQNEAQ (reference sequence). The CDR3 runs 15 residues. This CDR3 reads CASSPGTGGADTQYF. The CDR3 nucleotides are TGTGCCAGCAGCCCCGGGACAGGGGGCGCAGATACGCAGTATTTT.

V usage is TRBV5-1 and J usage is TRBJ1-1; D not certain. V was cut by 4 bases and J by 0 bases, with 13 bases left in between. Per the germline V gene, CDR1 is SGHRS and CDR2 is YFSETQ. The length of the CDR3 is 15 residues. CDR3 nucleotides: TGCGCCAGCAGCGCTCACCCGGTCATGAACACTGAAGCTTTCTTT. Its protein is CASSAHPVMNTEAFF.

Written as DNA, the CDR3 is TGCGCCAGCAGCCCGAGATATATGGACAGGGGGCGGAATTCACCCCTCCACTTT. Its protein is CASSPRYMDRGRNSPLHF. The chain uses TRBV5-1 and TRBJ1-6, with 11 bases aligning to TRBD1. This CDR3 spans 18 amino acids. Germline lookup yields CDR1 SGHRS and CDR2 YFSETQ. V lost 4 bases, J lost 7 bases, and 13 bases stayed unmatched.

The chain is built from TRBV7-9 and TRBJ2-3; D is unclear. V lost 5 bases and J lost 0, with 15 bases in between. Germline-derived CDR1 and CDR2 are SEHNR and FQNEAQ (reference sequence). This CDR3 has 16 amino acids. CDR3 residues: CASSSRSQSSTDTQYF. The CDR3, as DNA: TGTGCCAGCAGCAGCCGGTCTCAGTCTAGCACAGATACGCAGTATTTT.

CDR3 bases: TGTGCCAGTAGTCTGCAGGGGGCCCGGGCGGATAGAGCTTTCTTT. Translated, it gives CASSLQGARADRAFF. The rearrangement joins TRBV19 to TRBJ1-1, with TRBD1 matching 8 bases. The trim removed 5 bases at V and 10 bases at J, leaving 15 bases unmatched. The CDR3 totals 15 residues. Germline-derived CDR1 and CDR2 are LNHDA and SQIVND (reference sequence). The whole variable domain, filled in from reference TRBV19 and TRBJ1-1, reads DGGITQSPKYLFRKEGQNVTLSCEQNLNHDAMYWYRQDPGQGLRLIYYSQIVNDFQKGDIAEGYSVSREKKESFPLTVTSAQKNPTAFYLCASSLQGARADRAFFGQGTRLTVV.

This clone has only a few counts. The chain carries TRBV28 and TRBJ1-2; 7 nucleotides line up with TRBD1. This CDR3 contains 16 residues. The ends lost 7 bases at V and 4 bases at J; junction bases unmatched: 15. Germline V lookup: CDR1 MDHEN, CDR2 SYDVKM. The CDR3 coding sequence is TGTGCCAGCACCCTAGCGGACAGGCCGTCTACCTATGGCTACACCTTC. The encoded protein is CASTLADRPSTYGYTF.

This clone was recorded once. The chain carries TRBV7-2 and TRBJ1-1; D uncertain. CDR1 and CDR2 from the germline V gene are SGHTA and FQGNSA. Trimming took 1 base from V and 1 from J, leaving 7 bases between them. CDR3 size: 14 residues. As DNA, the CDR3 is TGTGCCAGCAGCTTAGGGGCACCGAACACTGAAGCTTTCTTT. This codes for CASSLGAPNTEAFF.

J is TRBJ1-6 and V is TRBV6-5; D is unclear. V was clipped by 3 bases and J by 7 bases, with 13 bases between them. CDR1 MNHEY and CDR2 SVGAGI come from the germline V gene. The CDR3 contains 15 residues. The CDR3 loop reads CASSYGSARNSPLHF. The CDR3 nucleotides are TGTGCCAGCAGTTATGGGTCCGCCCGAAATTCACCCCTCCACTTT.

The rearrangement links TRBV19 to TRBJ2-1, with 7 bases fitting TRBD2. Germline V gives CDR1 LNHDA, CDR2 SQIVND (reference sequence). The J segment lost 0 bases and the V segment lost 3 bases, leaving 2 bases of the junction unmatched. There are 15 residues in the CDR3. The DNA for the CDR3 is TGTGCCAGTAGTATGCGGGGGAGCTCCTACAATGAGCAGTTCTTC. As protein: CASSMRGSSYNEQFF.